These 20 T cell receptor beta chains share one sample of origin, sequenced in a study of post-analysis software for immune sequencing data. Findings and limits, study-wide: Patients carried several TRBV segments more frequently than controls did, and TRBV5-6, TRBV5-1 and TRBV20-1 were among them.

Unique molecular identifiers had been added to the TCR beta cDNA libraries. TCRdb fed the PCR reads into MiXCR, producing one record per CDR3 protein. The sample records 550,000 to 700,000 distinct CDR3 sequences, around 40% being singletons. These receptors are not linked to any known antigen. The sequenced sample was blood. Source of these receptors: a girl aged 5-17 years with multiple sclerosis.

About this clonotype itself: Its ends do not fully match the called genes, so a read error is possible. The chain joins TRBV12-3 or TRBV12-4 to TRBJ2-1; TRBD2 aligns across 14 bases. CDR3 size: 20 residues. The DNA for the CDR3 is TGTGCCAGCAGTTTTGTTGGACTAGCGGGAGGAAGGAGCTCCTACTATGAGCAGTTCTTC. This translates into CASSFVGLAGGRSSYYEQFF.

Here the CDR3 DNA reads TGTGCCAGCAGTTTCGGACAGGGTGGGGAGGATGAGCAGTTCTTC. It is translated as CASSFGQGGEDEQFF. The rearrangement uses TRBV12-3 or TRBV12-4 and TRBJ2-1, with 8 nucleotides matching TRBD1. The CDR3 spans 15 residues. V shed 3 bases, J shed 8 bases, and the junction held 9 bases outside the gene matches.

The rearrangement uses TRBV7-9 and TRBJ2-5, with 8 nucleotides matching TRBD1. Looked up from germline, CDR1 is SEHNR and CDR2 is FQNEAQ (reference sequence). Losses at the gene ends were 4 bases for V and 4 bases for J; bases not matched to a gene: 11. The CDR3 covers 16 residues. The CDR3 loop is CASSSPTGALRETQYF. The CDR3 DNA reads TGTGCCAGCAGCTCACCGACAGGGGCCCTAAGAGAGACCCAGTACTTC.

The CDR3 DNA follows: TGCAGCGTTACCTCAGATACGCAGTATTTT. Residues: CSVTSDTQYF. The chain combines TRBV29-1 with TRBJ2-3; unclear D gene. Germline V gene lookup returns CDR1 SQVTM and CDR2 ANQGSEA. The CDR3 spans 10 residues. The V and J ends lost 5 bases and 4 bases respectively, with 4 bases between them.

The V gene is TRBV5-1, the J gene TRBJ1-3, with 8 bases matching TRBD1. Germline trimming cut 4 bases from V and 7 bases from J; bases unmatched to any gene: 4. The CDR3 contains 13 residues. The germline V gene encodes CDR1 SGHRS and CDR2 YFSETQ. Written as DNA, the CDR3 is TGCGCCAGCAGCCTGCGACAGGGGAACACCATATATTTT. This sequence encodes CASSLRQGNTIYF.

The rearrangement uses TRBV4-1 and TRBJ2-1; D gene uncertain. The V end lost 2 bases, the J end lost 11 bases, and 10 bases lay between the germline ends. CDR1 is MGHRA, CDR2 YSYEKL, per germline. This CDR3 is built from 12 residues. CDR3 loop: CASSQLGYQQFF. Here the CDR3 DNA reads TGCGCCAGCAGCCAATTGGGGTACCAGCAGTTCTTC.

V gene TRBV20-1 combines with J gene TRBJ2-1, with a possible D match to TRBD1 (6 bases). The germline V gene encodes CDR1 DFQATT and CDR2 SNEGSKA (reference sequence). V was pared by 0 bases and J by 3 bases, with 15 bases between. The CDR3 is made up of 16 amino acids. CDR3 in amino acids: CSARDLGVGGYNEQFF. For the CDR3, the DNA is TGCAGTGCTAGAGATCTCGGGGTAGGGGGCTACAATGAGCAGTTCTTC.

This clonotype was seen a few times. CDR3 sequence reads: CSVGGGGALQETQYF. CDR3 DNA sequence: TGCAGCGTTGGGGGCGGGGGGGCCCTGCAAGAGACCCAGTACTTC. The rearrangement joins TRBV29-1 to TRBJ2-5, with 9 bases lining up with TRBD2. CDR1 is SQVTM, CDR2 ANQGSEA, per germline. V was clipped by 4 bases and J by 2 bases; unmatched bases: 8. The CDR3 has 15 residues.

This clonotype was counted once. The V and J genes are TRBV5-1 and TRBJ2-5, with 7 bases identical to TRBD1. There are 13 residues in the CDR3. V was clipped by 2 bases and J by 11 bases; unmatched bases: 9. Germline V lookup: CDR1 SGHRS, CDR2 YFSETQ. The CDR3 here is CASSFLQGWEQYF. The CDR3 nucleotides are TGCGCCAGCAGCTTCCTACAGGGGTGGGAGCAGTACTTC.

CDR3 sequence: CASSLERPGREKLFF. In DNA, the CDR3 is TGCGCCAGCAGCTTGGAAAGGCCCGGACGCGAAAAACTGTTTTTT. This rearrangement joins TRBV5-1 to TRBJ1-4; the D is unclear. The CDR3 consists of 15 residues. The V end lost 0 bases, the J end lost 8 bases, and 14 bases lay between the germline ends. Germline V gene sequence: CDR1 SGHRS, CDR2 YFSETQ.

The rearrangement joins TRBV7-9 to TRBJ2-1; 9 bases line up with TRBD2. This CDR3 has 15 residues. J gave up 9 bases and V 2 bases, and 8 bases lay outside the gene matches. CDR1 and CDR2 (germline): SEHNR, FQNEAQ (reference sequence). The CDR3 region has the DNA TGTGCCAGCAGCTTAAGGACTAGCGACGGACGTGAGCAGTTCTTC. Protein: CASSLRTSDGREQFF. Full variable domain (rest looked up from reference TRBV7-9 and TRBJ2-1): DTGVSQNPRHKITKRGQNVTFRCDPISEHNRLYWYRQTLGQGPEFLTYFQNEAQLEKSRLLSDRFSAERPKGSFSTLEIQRTEQGDSAMYLCASSLRTSDGREQFFGPGTRLTVL.

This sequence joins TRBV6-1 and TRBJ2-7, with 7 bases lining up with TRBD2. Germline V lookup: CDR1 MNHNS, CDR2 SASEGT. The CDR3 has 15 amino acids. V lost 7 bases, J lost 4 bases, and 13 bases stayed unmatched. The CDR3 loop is CASTAVAGALYEQYF. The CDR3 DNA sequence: TGTGCCAGCACCGCGGTTGCGGGAGCTCTTTACGAGCAGTACTTC.

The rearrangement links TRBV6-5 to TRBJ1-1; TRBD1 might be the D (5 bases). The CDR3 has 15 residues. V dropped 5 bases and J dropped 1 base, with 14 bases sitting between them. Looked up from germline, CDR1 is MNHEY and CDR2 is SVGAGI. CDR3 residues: CASSPVRGKNTEAFF. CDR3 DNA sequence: TGTGCCAGCAGTCCGGTGCGGGGGAAGAACACTGAAGCTTTCTTT.

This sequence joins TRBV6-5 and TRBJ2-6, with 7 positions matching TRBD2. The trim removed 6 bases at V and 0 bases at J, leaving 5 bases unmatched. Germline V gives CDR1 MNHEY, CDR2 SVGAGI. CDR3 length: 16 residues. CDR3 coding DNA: TGTGCCAGCAGGGGAGGGGCTTTCTCTGGGGCCAACGTCCTGACTTTC. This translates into CASRGGAFSGANVLTF.

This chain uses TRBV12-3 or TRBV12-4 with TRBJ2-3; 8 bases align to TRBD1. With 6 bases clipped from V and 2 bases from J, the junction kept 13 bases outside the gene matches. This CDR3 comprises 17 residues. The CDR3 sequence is CASRFDTTGVNTDTQYF. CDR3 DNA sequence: TGTGCCAGCAGGTTTGACACGACAGGGGTTAACACAGATACGCAGTATTTT.

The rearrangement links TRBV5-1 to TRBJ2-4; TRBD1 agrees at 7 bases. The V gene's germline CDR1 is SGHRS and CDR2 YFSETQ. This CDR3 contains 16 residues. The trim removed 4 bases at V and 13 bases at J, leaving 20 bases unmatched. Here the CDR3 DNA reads TGCGCCAGCAGCCTATATCGGGACAGTAGCGAGGGGGAGCAGTACTTC. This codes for CASSLYRDSSEGEQYF.

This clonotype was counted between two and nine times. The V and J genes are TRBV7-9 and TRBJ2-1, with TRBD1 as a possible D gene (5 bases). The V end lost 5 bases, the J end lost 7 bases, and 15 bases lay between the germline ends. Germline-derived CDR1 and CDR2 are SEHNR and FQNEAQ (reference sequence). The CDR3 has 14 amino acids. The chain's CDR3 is CASSQKGSGNEQFF. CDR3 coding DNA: TGTGCCAGCAGCCAAAAGGGGTCCGGGAATGAGCAGTTCTTC.

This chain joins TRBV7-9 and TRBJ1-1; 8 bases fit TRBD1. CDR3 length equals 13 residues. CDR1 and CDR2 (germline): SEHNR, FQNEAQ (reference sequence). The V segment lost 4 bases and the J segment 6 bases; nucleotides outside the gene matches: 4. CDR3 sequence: CASSSTGDSEAFF. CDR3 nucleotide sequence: TGTGCCAGCAGCTCGACAGGGGACTCTGAAGCTTTCTTT.

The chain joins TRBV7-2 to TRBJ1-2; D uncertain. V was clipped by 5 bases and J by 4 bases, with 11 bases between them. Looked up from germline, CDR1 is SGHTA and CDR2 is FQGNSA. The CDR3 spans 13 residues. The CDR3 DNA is TGTGCCAGCAGCGTCGACGGTTCCTATGGCTACACCTTC. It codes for CASSVDGSYGYTF.

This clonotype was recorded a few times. The CDR3 coding sequence is TGCGCCAGCAGTGAGTCGCTAGCGGGGGTAGAGACCCAGTACTTC. It is translated as CASSESLAGVETQYF. The rearrangement links TRBV10-2 to TRBJ2-5; 10 bases line up with TRBD2. CDR3 size: 15 residues. The V and J ends lost 0 bases and 4 bases, in that order; junction bases with no gene match: 2. CDR1 is WSHSY and CDR2 is SAAADI in the germline V gene.